One and the same sample provided the 10 T cell receptor beta chains below, sequenced in a study of blood T cell repertoires in COVID-19. TCRdb's table, derived via immunoSEQ multiplex PCR, lists solely in-frame clones and lacks some. The data hold approximately 76,000 clones, with around 80% observed a single time. The sequenced sample consisted of peripheral blood. Receptors were obtained from a man older than 75 with active or convalescent COVID-19.

The rearrangement uses TRBV2 and TRBJ2-1, with D maybe TRBD2 (6 bases). The CDR3 has 16 residues. The germline CDR1 and CDR2 sequences are SNHLY and FYNNEI. The germline V and J ends were trimmed by 2 bases and 9 bases, with 20 bases remaining between them. CDR3 in DNA: TGTGCCAGCAGTGAAAGAAGGGGTAGCGGTGGAGGTGAGCAGTTCTTC. It is translated as CASSERRGSGGGEQFF.

The genes are TRBV7-6 and TRBJ1-2, with TRBD1 identical over 9 bases. The CDR3 loop spans 19 amino acids. The V segment lost 4 bases and the J segment 1 base; nucleotides outside the gene matches: 16. CDR1 is SGHVS, CDR2 FNYEAQ, per germline. CDR3: CASSSDDLTGTGINYGYTF. The CDR3 DNA reads TGTGCCAGCAGCTCCGATGATTTGACCGGGACAGGGATTAACTATGGCTACACCTTC.

The CDR3 is CASSESRVLLFF. The CDR3 nucleotides read TGTGCCAGCAGTGAGAGTAGAGTTTTGCTGTTTTTT. V and J are TRBV2 and TRBJ1-4; D unclear. CDR3 length equals 12 residues. CDR1 is SNHLY and CDR2 is FYNNEI in the germline V gene. With 3 bases removed from V and 14 bases from J, the gap between germline ends came to 13 bases. The variable domain in full, with the rest retrieved from reference TRBV2 and TRBJ1-4, is EPEVTQTPSHQVTQMGQEVILRCVPISNHLYFYWYRQILGQKVEFLVSFYNNEISEKSEIFDDQFSVERPDGSNFTLKIRSTKLEDSAMYFCASSESRVLLFFGSGTQLSVL.

This clone was recorded only once. The V and J genes are TRBV6-5 and TRBJ1-3; perhaps TRBD1 as D (6 bases). Germline loops: CDR1 MNHEY, CDR2 SVGAGI. V lost 8 bases to trimming and J lost 5 bases, with 10 bases between them. CDR3 length: 12 residues. The CDR3 DNA reads as TGTGCCAGCGGGACACAGAGAAACACCATATATTTT. It specifies CASGTQRNTIYF.

The rearrangement links TRBV27 to TRBJ2-5; 10 bases align to TRBD1. With V trimmed by 3 bases and J by 7 bases, 2 bases remained unmatched. The CDR3 spans 13 residues. Germline V lookup: CDR1 MNHEY, CDR2 SMNVEV (reference sequence). The CDR3 sequence is CASSFWTGGTQYF. The CDR3 region has the DNA TGTGCCAGCAGTTTCTGGACAGGGGGGACCCAGTACTTC.

V usage is TRBV28 and J usage is TRBJ1-2; D gene ambiguous. V was cut by 4 bases and J by 8 bases, with 8 bases left in between. The CDR3 consists of 11 residues. CDR1 is MDHEN and CDR2 is SYDVKM in the germline V gene. CDR3 sequence reads: CASSSSFGYTF. For the CDR3, the DNA is TGTGCCAGCAGTTCGTCTTTCGGCTACACCTTC.

The J gene is TRBJ2-7, the V gene TRBV6-4, with TRBD1 matching over 11 bases. The CDR3 has 16 amino acids. Germline trimming cut 6 bases from V and 2 bases from J; bases unmatched to any gene: 9. The germline V gene has CDR1 MRHNA and CDR2 SNTAGT. The CDR3 DNA reads as TGTGCCAGCAGCTTGCAACCGGGACAGGGGGCCTACGAGCAGTACTTC. It translates to CASSLQPGQGAYEQYF.

This CDR3 reads CSVEGGDSRYSGANVLTF. Here the CDR3 DNA reads TGCAGCGTTGAAGGGGGGGACAGCCGATACTCTGGGGCCAACGTCCTGACTTTC. This chain connects TRBV29-1 to TRBJ2-6; possible D gene TRBD1, 7 bases. Trimming removed 1 base from V and 0 bases from J, with 16 bases in between. From germline, CDR1 is SQVTM and CDR2 ANQGSEA. This CDR3 comprises 18 residues.

This chain connects TRBV29-1 to TRBJ2-3; 12 bases are shared with TRBD2. The CDR3 runs 15 residues. V was clipped by 2 bases and J by 2 bases; unmatched bases: 2. The V gene's germline CDR1 is SQVTM and CDR2 ANQGSEA. CDR3 nucleotides: TGCAGCGTTGAAAGGACTAGCGGGGCCACAGATACGCAGTATTTT. Translation: CSVERTSGATDTQYF.

J is TRBJ1-4 and V is TRBV28; D perhaps matches TRBD1 (6 bases). Germline lookup yields CDR1 MDHEN and CDR2 SYDVKM. V was shortened by 3 bases and J by 5 bases, with 16 bases between the two germline ends. The CDR3 sequence is 16 residues long. The CDR3 DNA sequence: TGTGCCAGCAGTTTGTCTACAGGGTTAGGGAATGAAAAACTGTTTTTT. This encodes CASSLSTGLGNEKLFF.